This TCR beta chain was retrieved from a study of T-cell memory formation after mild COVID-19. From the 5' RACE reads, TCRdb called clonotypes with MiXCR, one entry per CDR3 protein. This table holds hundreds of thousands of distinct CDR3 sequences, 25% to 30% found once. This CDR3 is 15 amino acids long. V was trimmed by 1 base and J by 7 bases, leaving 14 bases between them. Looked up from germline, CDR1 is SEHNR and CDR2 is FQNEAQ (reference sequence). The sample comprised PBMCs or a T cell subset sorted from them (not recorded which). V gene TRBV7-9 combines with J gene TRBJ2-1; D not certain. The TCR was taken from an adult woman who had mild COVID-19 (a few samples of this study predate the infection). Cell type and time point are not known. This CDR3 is CASSLGSPYRNEQFF. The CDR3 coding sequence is TGTGCCAGCAGCTTAGGATCTCCATACCGGAATGAGCAGTTCTTC. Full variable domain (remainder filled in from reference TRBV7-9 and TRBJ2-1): DTGVSQNPRHKITKRGQNVTFRCDPISEHNRLYWYRQTLGQGPEFLTYFQNEAQLEKSRLLSDRFSAERPKGSFSTLEIQRTEQGDSAMYLCASSLGSPYRNEQFFGPGTRLTVL.